A single sample is the source of the 11 T cell receptor beta chains below, sequenced in a study of radiation and T cells in renal cell carcinoma. Time point of the sample: blood 2 weeks post-SBRT. Treatment described: 15 Gy SBRT to primary tumor, nephrectomy 4 weeks later. The table came from immunoSEQ multiplex PCR; TCRdb's copy has only in-frame clones and leaves some out. The data contain 120,000 or so clones, more than 75% of them seen just once; the ten biggest clones take up 5.8%. Sequencing was performed on blood, taken from a patient whose treatment included radiotherapy and nephrectomy. The origin of the receptors is a woman between 65 and 79 years old with renal cell carcinoma.

The J gene is TRBJ1-4, the V gene TRBV6-5; 7 bases align to TRBD1. The CDR3 is made up of 13 amino acids. Germline V CDR1 and CDR2: MNHEY, SVGAGI. The V segment lost 6 bases and the J segment 7 bases; nucleotides outside the gene matches: 5. In nucleotides, the CDR3 is TGTGCCAGCAGCCTGACAGGGATTGAAAAACTGTTTTTT. It is translated as CASSLTGIEKLFF.

The chain couples TRBV5-1 to TRBJ2-7; D possibly corresponds to TRBD1 (5 bases). The CDR3 is 15 amino acids. V lost 0 bases and J lost 0, with 10 bases in between. The V gene's germline CDR1 is SGHRS and CDR2 YFSETQ. CDR3 sequence reads: CASSLGQGSSYEQYF. DNA of the CDR3: TGCGCCAGCAGCTTGGGCCAGGGAAGCTCCTACGAGCAGTACTTC.

The rearrangement links TRBV6-6 to TRBJ1-1; weak D call: TRBD1 (5 bases). V lost 5 bases and J lost 3, with 13 bases in between. The CDR3 has 14 amino acids. Germline V gene sequence: CDR1 MNHNY, CDR2 SVGAGI (reference sequence). The CDR3: CASSPPLRDTEAFF. CDR3 bases: TGTGCCAGCAGTCCCCCCCTCAGGGACACTGAAGCTTTCTTT.

CDR3 nucleotide sequence: TGTGCCAGCAGTTCCGGACAGCCGACAGACCTGTTCTTC. Amino acid sequence: CASSSGQPTDLFF. J is TRBJ2-1 and V is TRBV6-6; D might be TRBD1 (6 bases). The CDR3 is made up of 13 amino acids. Trimming pared 4 bases from V and 15 bases from J, leaving 19 bases between. The germline V gene encodes CDR1 MNHNY and CDR2 SVGAGI (reference sequence).

This clone has just one count. The gene calls are TRBV7-2 and TRBJ1-1, with D perhaps matching TRBD1 (5 bases). CDR3 size: 13 residues. Per the germline V gene, CDR1 is SGHTA and CDR2 is FQGNSA. The V end lost 5 bases, the J end lost 7 bases, and 14 bases lay between the germline ends. The CDR3 sequence is CASSLGWGNEAFF. The CDR3 DNA is TGTGCCAGCAGCCTAGGATGGGGGAATGAAGCTTTCTTT.

This clone showed up just once. The chain has TRBV11-3 and TRBJ2-6, with D perhaps assigned TRBD1 or TRBD2 (6 bases each). In germline, CDR1 is SGHNT, CDR2 YENEEA. The CDR3 has 16 amino acids. Trimming left V 1 base short and J 4 bases short, with 11 bases between. CDR3 bases: TGTGCCAGCAGCTTAGCGACGGGGGCAGGGGCCAACGTCCTGACTTTC. Translation gives CASSLATGAGANVLTF.

This chain links TRBV6-5 with TRBJ1-2, with TRBD1 matching over 7 bases. V was pared by 4 bases and J by 6 bases, with 8 bases of the junction left unmatched. Looked up from germline, CDR1 is MNHEY and CDR2 is SVGAGI. The CDR3 sequence is 14 residues long. The chain's CDR3 is CASSSTGKRDGYTF. CDR3 DNA sequence: TGTGCCAGCAGTTCGACAGGGAAAAGGGATGGCTACACCTTC.

The rearrangement links TRBV7-2 to TRBJ1-1; no clear D. The CDR3 is 13 amino acids. CDR1 SGHTA and CDR2 FQGNSA come from the germline V gene. Trimming shortened V by 5 bases and J by 3 bases, and 10 bases separated the two germline ends. CDR3 in amino acids: CASSARVDTEAFF. As DNA, the CDR3 is TGTGCCAGCAGCGCGCGGGTGGACACTGAAGCTTTCTTT.

In nucleotides, the CDR3 is TGTGCCAGCAGCTTTGGACAGCCAGAGACCCAGTACTTC. Translated, it gives CASSFGQPETQYF. The chain has TRBV11-1 and TRBJ2-5; maybe TRBD1 (6 bases). V lost 3 bases, J lost 4 bases, and 9 bases lay in between. The CDR3 has 13 residues. Germline V lookup: CDR1 SGHAT, CDR2 FQDESV (reference sequence).

The rearrangement uses TRBV7-6 and TRBJ2-1, with 7 bases identical to TRBD1. The junction had 5 bases not matched to a gene; V was cut back by 3 bases and J by 9 bases. This CDR3 contains 13 residues. Germline V lookup: CDR1 SGHVS, CDR2 FNYEAQ. The CDR3 DNA is TGTGCCAGCAGCTTCGACAGGGCAGGTGAGCAGTTCTTC. Amino acid sequence: CASSFDRAGEQFF.

The chain uses TRBV15 and TRBJ1-1; TRBD1 agrees at 8 bases. CDR3 length: 15 amino acids. Germline V gene sequence: CDR1 LNHNV, CDR2 YYDKDF (reference sequence). J was trimmed by 0 bases and V by 2 bases; bases with no gene match: 2. The CDR3 reads CATSRQGALNTEAFF. The CDR3 bases are TGTGCCACCAGCAGACAGGGGGCACTGAACACTGAAGCTTTCTTT.